This TCR beta chain comes out of a study of blood T cell repertoires in COVID-19. Germline-derived CDR1 and CDR2 are SGHRS and YFSETQ. After removal of 2 bases from V and 4 bases from J, the junction contained 10 bases not matched to a gene. This CDR3 is 18 amino acids long. Repertoires were generated with immunoSEQ multiplex PCR, while TCRdb's copy carries only in-frame clones and drops some. The data contain 120,000 to 150,000 clones, around four fifths of them singletons. The chain couples TRBV5-1 to TRBJ2-3; TRBD2 aligns across 13 bases. This receptor was identified in a middle-aged woman who had recovered from COVID-19. The specimen sequenced was PBMCs or T cells enriched from blood (not recorded which). DNA of the CDR3: TGCGCCAGCAGCTTAAGGACTAGCGGGGGTAGTATCTCAGATACGCAGTATTTT. Encoded protein: CASSLRTSGGSISDTQYF.